This T cell receptor (beta chain) was sequenced during a study of cytotoxic CD8 clonotypes in ibrutinib-treated CLL. Trimming removed 8 bases at V and 1 base at J, with 9 bases between. The CDR3 consists of 13 residues. Germline CDR1 and CDR2: SNHLY and FYNNEI. The data were produced by immunoSEQ multiplex PCR, yet TCRdb's version contains in-frame clones alone and is incomplete. The sample shows more than 85,000 clones, more than 70% of them seen only once. The source is a human donor with chronic lymphocytic leukemia. The starting material was PBMCs, obtained after 24 months of ibrutinib treatment. This chain connects TRBV2 to TRBJ1-5; no definite D call. CDR3 in DNA: TGTGCCAGCTGCAGTGAGAGCAATCAGCCCCAGCATTTT. This codes for CASCSESNQPQHF.